Listed here are 14 T cell receptor beta chains from one sample, sequenced in a study of identifying expanded T cells in peripheral blood (dated 2019 in TCRdb). Receptors were amplified or captured by the immunoSEQ multiplex PCR assay. TCRdb mirrors the immuneACCESS table, restricted to in-frame sequences. Some clones are absent from its copies; in checked studies, under half trace to an unresolved V gene, and the reason for the others is unknown. The sample contains 80,000 or so clones, roughly 81% of them found a single time. The ten largest clones capture around 19% of the sample. The sequenced sample was blood. The receptors come from a person between 18 and 75 years old in good health.

The chain combines TRBV5-6 with TRBJ2-2, with 8 nucleotides matching TRBD2. Losses at the gene ends were 6 bases for V and 6 bases for J; bases not matched to a gene: 10. The CDR3 runs 15 residues. Germline V gene lookup returns CDR1 SGHDT and CDR2 YYEEEE. The CDR3 loop reads CASTYGLALAGELFF. DNA of the CDR3: TGTGCCAGCACCTACGGACTAGCTCTCGCCGGGGAGCTGTTTTTT.

The J gene is TRBJ2-2, the V gene TRBV10-3; the match to TRBD2 covers 9 bases. Trimming cost V 3 bases and J 2 bases; bases outside gene matches: 4. Per germline, CDR1 ENHRY and CDR2 SYGVKD. The CDR3 is made up of 16 amino acids. CDR3 sequence reads: CAISEKTSGNTGELFF. CDR3 DNA: TGTGCCATCAGTGAAAAGACTAGCGGAAACACCGGGGAGCTGTTTTTT.

The genes are TRBV5-1 and TRBJ2-5; TRBD2 is a possible D gene (6 bases). V shed 2 bases and J shed 5 bases, with 13 bases lying between them. The germline V gene has CDR1 SGHRS and CDR2 YFSETQ. CDR3 length equals 14 residues. Here the CDR3 DNA reads TGCGCCAGCAGCTTAGGAGGGGCGCGGGAGACCCAGTACTTC. Its translation is CASSLGGARETQYF.

This clone has only one observation. V is TRBV28 and J is TRBJ2-7; 8 bases align to TRBD1. The CDR3 has 14 amino acids. J lost 6 bases, V lost 7 bases, and 11 bases had no gene match. CDR1 is MDHEN, CDR2 SYDVKM, per germline. CDR3 protein: CASTFTTGAGEQYF. CDR3 bases: TGTGCCAGCACCTTTACGACAGGGGCCGGCGAGCAGTACTTC.

The V and J genes are TRBV7-6 and TRBJ1-5, with TRBD1 matching over 10 bases. V was pared by 5 bases and J by 7 bases, with 5 bases of the junction left unmatched. CDR3 length equals 14 residues. In germline, CDR1 is SGHVS, CDR2 FNYEAQ. CDR3 sequence reads: CASSPRDRGQPQHF. Here the CDR3 DNA reads TGTGCCAGCAGCCCCCGGGACAGGGGCCAGCCCCAGCATTTT.

V usage is TRBV5-1 and J usage is TRBJ2-5; the match to TRBD1 covers 8 bases. The CDR3 has 16 amino acids. CDR1 SGHRS and CDR2 YFSETQ come from the germline V gene. Trimming removed 1 base from V and 2 bases from J; junction bases left unmatched: 7. The CDR3 sequence: CASSLLGGQGQETQYF. Written as DNA, the CDR3 is TGCGCCAGCAGCTTGTTAGGAGGACAGGGACAAGAGACCCAGTACTTC.

The rearrangement uses TRBV25-1 and TRBJ2-2, with 8 bases identical to TRBD2. The germline CDR1 and CDR2 sequences are MGHDK and SYGVNS. The CDR3 is 15 amino acids. J lost 5 bases, V lost 8 bases, and 10 bases had no gene match. The CDR3 region has the DNA TGTGCCAGCTTCTCGGGGGGGCAGGGAACCGGGGAGCTGTTTTTT. It codes for CASFSGGQGTGELFF.

This sequence joins TRBV27 and TRBJ1-3; no firm D call. This CDR3 is built from 15 residues. CDR1 and CDR2 from the germline V gene are MNHEY and SMNVEV (reference sequence). The V and J ends lost 5 bases and 2 bases respectively, with 13 bases between them. The CDR3 region is CASSVTGSTGNTIYF. For the CDR3, the DNA is TGTGCCAGCAGTGTAACCGGGAGCACTGGAAACACCATATATTTT.

This clone was seen once. As DNA, the CDR3 is TGTGCCAGCAGCTTACAGGGGGGCACCTCCTACGAGCAGTACTTC. It translates to CASSLQGGTSYEQYF. This sequence joins TRBV13 and TRBJ2-7; TRBD1 might be the D (7 bases). CDR1 is PRHDT, CDR2 FYEKMQ, per germline (reference sequence). V lost 2 bases to trimming and J lost 0 bases, with 11 bases between them. CDR3 size: 15 residues.

The rearrangement joins TRBV9 to TRBJ2-1, with TRBD2 as a possible D gene (6 bases). The CDR3 is 20 residues long. V was trimmed by 4 bases and J by 1 base, leaving 27 bases between them. Germline CDR1 SGDLS, CDR2 YYNGEE. The CDR3 region is CASSLPYAGTTGGSYNEQFF. The DNA of the CDR3 is TGTGCCAGCAGCCTCCCTTATGCGGGAACAACGGGTGGTTCCTACAATGAGCAGTTCTTC.

The sample holds one count of this clone. The chain recombines TRBV27 with TRBJ2-7; 7 bases are a match to TRBD1. CDR1 MNHEY and CDR2 SMNVEV come from the germline V gene (reference sequence). The CDR3 has 13 amino acids. Trimming cost V 6 bases and J 2 bases; bases outside gene matches: 4. This CDR3 is CASSGQAPYEQYF. CDR3 coding DNA: TGTGCCAGCAGCGGACAGGCTCCCTACGAGCAGTACTTC.

This chain joins TRBV9 and TRBJ2-1; TRBD1 might be the D (6 bases). The V and J ends lost 3 bases and 2 bases respectively, with 9 bases between them. CDR1 is SGDLS, CDR2 YYNGEE, per germline. CDR3 length: 14 residues. CDR3 bases: TGTGCCAGCAGCGCCACAGGGCCCTACAATGAGCAGTTCTTC. It yields the protein CASSATGPYNEQFF.

The genes are TRBV2 and TRBJ2-3, with D perhaps matching TRBD2 (5 bases). The V end lost 5 bases, the J end lost 2 bases, and 14 bases lay between the germline ends. The CDR3 length is 15 residues. From germline, CDR1 is SNHLY and CDR2 FYNNEI. CDR3 bases: TGTGCCAGCAGTCTTCAAGGAGCGGTCACAGATACGCAGTATTTT. Encoded protein: CASSLQGAVTDTQYF. Full variable domain (outside the CDR3, taken from reference TRBV2 and TRBJ2-3): EPEVTQTPSHQVTQMGQEVILRCVPISNHLYFYWYRQILGQKVEFLVSFYNNEISEKSEIFDDQFSVERPDGSNFTLKIRSTKLEDSAMYFCASSLQGAVTDTQYFGPGTRLTVL.

This chain uses TRBV7-2 with TRBJ1-1; no definite D call. The V gene's germline CDR1 is SGHTA and CDR2 FQGNSA. CDR3 length: 13 residues. Trimming cost V 4 bases and J 4 bases, with 10 bases left between them. As DNA, the CDR3 is TGTGCCAGCAGCTACGCCGCGGGCACTGAAGCTTTCTTT. Translating it yields CASSYAAGTEAFF.